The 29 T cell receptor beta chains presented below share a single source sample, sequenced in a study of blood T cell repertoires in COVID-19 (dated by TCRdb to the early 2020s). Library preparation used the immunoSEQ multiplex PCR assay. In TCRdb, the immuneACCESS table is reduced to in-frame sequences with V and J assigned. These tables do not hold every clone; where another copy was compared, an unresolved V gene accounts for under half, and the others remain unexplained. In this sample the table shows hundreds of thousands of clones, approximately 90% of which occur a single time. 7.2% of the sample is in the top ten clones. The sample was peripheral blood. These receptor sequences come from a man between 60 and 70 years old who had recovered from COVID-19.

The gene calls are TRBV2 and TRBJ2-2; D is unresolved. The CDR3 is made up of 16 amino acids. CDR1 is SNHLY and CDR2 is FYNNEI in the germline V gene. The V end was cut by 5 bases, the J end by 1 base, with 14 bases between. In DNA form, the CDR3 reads TGTGCCAGCAGTACACGTACAGTGATGAACACCGGGGAGCTGTTTTTT. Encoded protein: CASSTRTVMNTGELFF.

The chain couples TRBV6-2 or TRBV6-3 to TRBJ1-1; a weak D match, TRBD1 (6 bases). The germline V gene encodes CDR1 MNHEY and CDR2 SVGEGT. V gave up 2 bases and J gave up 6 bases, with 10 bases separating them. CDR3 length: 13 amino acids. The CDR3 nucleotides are TGTGCCAGCAGTTACGCAGGGGCGGCTGAAGCTTTCTTT. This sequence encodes CASSYAGAAEAFF.

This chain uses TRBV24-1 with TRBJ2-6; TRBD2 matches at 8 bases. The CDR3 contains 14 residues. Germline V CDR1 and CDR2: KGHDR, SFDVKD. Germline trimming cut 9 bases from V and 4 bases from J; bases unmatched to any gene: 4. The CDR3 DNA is TGTGCCACCGCGGGGGGCACCGGGGCCAACGTCCTGACTTTC. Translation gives CATAGGTGANVLTF.

The DNA of the CDR3 is TGTGCCAGCAGCCGATGGGCGTCAGGAGGAGCAGATACGCAGTATTTT. This sequence encodes CASSRWASGGADTQYF. The J gene is TRBJ2-3, the V gene TRBV3-1 (or the pseudogene TRBV3-2); perhaps TRBD2 as D (5 bases). V was pared by 4 bases and J by 4 bases, with 18 bases between. The CDR3 has 16 amino acids. Per germline, CDR1 LGHDT and CDR2 YNNKEL (reference sequence).

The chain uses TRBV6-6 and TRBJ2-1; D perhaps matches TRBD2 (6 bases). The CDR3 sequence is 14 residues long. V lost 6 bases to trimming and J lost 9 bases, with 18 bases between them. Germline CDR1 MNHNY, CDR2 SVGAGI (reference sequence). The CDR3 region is CASSTERAQREQFF. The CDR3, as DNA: TGTGCCAGCAGCACTGAGCGGGCCCAGCGTGAGCAGTTCTTC.

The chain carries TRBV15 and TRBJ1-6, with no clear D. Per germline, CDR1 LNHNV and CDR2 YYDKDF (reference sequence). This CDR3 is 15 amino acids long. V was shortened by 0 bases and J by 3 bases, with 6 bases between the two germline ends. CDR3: CATSRDPGYNSPLHF. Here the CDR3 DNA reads TGTGCCACCAGCAGAGATCCGGGCTATAATTCACCCCTCCACTTT.

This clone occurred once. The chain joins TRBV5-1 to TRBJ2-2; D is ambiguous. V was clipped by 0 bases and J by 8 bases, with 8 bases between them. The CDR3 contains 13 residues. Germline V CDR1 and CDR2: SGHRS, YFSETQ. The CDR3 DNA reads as TGCGCCAGCAGCTTGGTGGCCAGGGGGGAGCTGTTTTTT. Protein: CASSLVARGELFF.

The DNA for the CDR3 is TGTGCCATCAGTTCACGAACAGGGGTCAGGGGCACTGAAGCTTTCTTT. It encodes CAISSRTGVRGTEAFF. The chain carries TRBV10-3 and TRBJ1-1; 7 bases line up with TRBD1. V shed 5 bases, J shed 4 bases, and the junction held 13 bases outside the gene matches. The CDR3 extends over 16 amino acids. Germline V gives CDR1 ENHRY, CDR2 SYGVKD.

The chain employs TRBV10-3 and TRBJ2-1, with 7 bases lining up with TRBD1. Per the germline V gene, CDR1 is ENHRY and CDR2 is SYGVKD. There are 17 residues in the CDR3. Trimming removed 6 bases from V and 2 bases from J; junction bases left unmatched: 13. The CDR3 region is CAISGVRHRGTYNEQFF. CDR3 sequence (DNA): TGTGCCATCAGCGGAGTGCGGCACAGGGGTACCTACAATGAGCAGTTCTTC.

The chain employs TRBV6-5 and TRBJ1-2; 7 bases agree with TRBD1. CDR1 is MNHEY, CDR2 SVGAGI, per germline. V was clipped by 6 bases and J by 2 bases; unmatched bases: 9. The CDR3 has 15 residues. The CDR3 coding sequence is TGTGCCAGCAGGCACAGGGGTGGGTCGAACTATGGCTACACCTTC. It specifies CASRHRGGSNYGYTF.

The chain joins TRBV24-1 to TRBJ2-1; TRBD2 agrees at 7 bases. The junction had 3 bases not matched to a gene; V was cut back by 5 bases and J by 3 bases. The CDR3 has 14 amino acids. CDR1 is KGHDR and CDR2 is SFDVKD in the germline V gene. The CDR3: CATSAASGYNEQFF. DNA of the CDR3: TGTGCCACCAGTGCGGCTAGCGGCTACAATGAGCAGTTCTTC.

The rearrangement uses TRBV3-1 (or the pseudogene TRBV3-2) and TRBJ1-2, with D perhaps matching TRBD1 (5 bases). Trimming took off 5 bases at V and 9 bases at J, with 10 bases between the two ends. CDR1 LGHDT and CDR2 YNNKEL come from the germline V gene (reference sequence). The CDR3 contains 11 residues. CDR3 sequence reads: CASSALGRYTF. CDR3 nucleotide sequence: TGTGCCAGCAGCGCTCTGGGGCGCTACACCTTC.

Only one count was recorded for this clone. For the CDR3, the DNA is TGCGCCAGCAGCGGGGGACTAGCAGAGATCGCAGATACGCAGTATTTT. Protein sequence: CASSGGLAEIADTQYF. The V gene is TRBV10-1, the J gene TRBJ2-3, with 9 nucleotides matching TRBD2. This CDR3 region has 16 residues. The V gene end was trimmed by 6 bases and the J gene end by 4 bases; junction bases not matched to a gene: 11. Germline CDR1 is WNHNN and CDR2 is SYGVQD (reference sequence).

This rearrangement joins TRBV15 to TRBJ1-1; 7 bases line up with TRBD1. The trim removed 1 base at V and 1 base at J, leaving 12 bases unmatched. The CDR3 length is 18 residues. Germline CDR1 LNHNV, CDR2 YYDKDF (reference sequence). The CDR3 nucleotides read TGTGCCACCAGCAGAGGGGCCTGGAAGGGGGCCGGGAACACTGAAGCTTTCTTT. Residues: CATSRGAWKGAGNTEAFF.

Here the CDR3 DNA reads TGTGCCATCAGTGAGATGGAGGGAAGCAATCAGCCCCAGCATTTT. Translated, it gives CAISEMEGSNQPQHF. This chain joins TRBV10-3 and TRBJ1-5; D unresolved. Germline CDR1 is ENHRY and CDR2 is SYGVKD. The CDR3 spans 15 residues. Trimming took 2 bases from V and 1 from J, leaving 9 bases between them.

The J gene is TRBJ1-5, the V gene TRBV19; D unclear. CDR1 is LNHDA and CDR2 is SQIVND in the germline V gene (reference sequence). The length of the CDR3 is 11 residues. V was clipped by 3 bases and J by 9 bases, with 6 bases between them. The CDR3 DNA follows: TGTGCCAGTAGTATGGGAGGGCCCCAGCATTTT. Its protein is CASSMGGPQHF.

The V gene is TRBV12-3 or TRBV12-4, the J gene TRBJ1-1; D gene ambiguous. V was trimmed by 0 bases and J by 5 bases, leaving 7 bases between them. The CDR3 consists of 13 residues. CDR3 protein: CASSLARVTEAFF. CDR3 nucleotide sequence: TGTGCCAGCAGTTTAGCGCGGGTGACTGAAGCTTTCTTT.

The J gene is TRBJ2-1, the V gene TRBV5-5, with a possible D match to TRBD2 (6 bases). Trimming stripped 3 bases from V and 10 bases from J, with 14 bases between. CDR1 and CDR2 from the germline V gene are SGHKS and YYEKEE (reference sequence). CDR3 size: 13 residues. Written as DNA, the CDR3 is TGTGCCAGCAGCTCTCTTGCGGGATACGAGCAGTTCTTC. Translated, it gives CASSSLAGYEQFF.

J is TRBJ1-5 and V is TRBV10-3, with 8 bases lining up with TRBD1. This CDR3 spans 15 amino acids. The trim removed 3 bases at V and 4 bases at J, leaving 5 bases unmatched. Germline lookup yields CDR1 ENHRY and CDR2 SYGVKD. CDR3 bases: TGTGCCATCAGTGATACAGGGGGAACTAATCAGCCCCAGCATTTT. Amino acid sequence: CAISDTGGTNQPQHF.

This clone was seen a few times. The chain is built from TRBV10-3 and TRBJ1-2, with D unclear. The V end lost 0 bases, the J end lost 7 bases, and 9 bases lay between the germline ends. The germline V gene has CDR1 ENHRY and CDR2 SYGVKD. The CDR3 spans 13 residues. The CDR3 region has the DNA TGTGCCATCAGTGAGTCGACTTTGGGTGGCTACACCTTC. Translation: CAISESTLGGYTF.

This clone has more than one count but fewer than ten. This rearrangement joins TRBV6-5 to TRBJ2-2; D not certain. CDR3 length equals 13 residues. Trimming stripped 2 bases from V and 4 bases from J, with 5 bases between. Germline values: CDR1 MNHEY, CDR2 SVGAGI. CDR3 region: CASSYLPTGELFF. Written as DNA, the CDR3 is TGTGCCAGCAGTTACCTCCCCACCGGGGAGCTGTTTTTT.

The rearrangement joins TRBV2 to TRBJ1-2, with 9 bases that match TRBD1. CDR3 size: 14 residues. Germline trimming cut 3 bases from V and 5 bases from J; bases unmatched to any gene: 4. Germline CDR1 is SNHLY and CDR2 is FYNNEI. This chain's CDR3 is CASSEGTGLYGYTF. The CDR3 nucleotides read TGTGCCAGCAGTGAGGGGACAGGGTTATATGGCTACACCTTC.

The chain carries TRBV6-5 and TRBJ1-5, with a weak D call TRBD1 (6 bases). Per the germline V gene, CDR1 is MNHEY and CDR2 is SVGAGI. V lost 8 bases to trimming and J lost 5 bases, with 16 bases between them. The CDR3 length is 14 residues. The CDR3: CASGFRSGDQPQHF. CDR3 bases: TGTGCCAGCGGGTTTAGGTCAGGGGATCAGCCCCAGCATTTT.

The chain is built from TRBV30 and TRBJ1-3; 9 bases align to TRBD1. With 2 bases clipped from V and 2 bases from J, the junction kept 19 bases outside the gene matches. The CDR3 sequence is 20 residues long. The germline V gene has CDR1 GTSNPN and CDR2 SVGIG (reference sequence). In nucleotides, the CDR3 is TGTGCCTGGAGTCGCGAAGTAAACAGGGGGCGAACGGTCCCTGGAAACACCATATATTTT. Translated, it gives CAWSREVNRGRTVPGNTIYF.

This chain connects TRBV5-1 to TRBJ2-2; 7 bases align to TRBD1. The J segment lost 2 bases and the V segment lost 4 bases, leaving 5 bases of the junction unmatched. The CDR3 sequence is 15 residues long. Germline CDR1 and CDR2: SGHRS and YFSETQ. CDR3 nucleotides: TGCGCCAGCAGCCGGCACAGGGGCAACACCGGGGAGCTGTTTTTT. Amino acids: CASSRHRGNTGELFF. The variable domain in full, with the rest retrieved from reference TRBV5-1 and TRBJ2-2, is KAGVTQTPRYLIKTRGQQVTLSCSPISGHRSVSWYQQTPGQGLQFLFEYFSETQRNKGNFPGRFSGRQFSNSRSEMNVSTLELGDSALYLCASSRHRGNTGELFFGEGSRLTVL.

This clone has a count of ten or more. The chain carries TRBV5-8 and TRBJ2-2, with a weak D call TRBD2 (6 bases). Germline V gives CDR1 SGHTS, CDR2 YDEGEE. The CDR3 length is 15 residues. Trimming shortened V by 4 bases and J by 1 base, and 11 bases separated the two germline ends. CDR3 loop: CASSAWGENTGELFF. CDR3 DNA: TGTGCCAGCAGCGCCTGGGGGGAGAACACCGGGGAGCTGTTTTTT.

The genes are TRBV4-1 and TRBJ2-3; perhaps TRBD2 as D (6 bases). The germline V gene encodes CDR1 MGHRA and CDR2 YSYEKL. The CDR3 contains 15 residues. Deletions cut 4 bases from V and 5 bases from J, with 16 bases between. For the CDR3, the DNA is TGCGCCAGCAGCCGAGCGGATCTAGCGTTAGATACGCAGTATTTT. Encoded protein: CASSRADLALDTQYF.

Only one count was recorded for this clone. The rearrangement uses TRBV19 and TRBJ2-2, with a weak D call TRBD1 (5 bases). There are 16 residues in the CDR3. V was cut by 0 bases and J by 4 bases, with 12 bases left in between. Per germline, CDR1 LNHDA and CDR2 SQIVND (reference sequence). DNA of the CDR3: TGTGCCAGTAGTATAGAGGGGCAGGGATTCACCGGGGAGCTGTTTTTT. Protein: CASSIEGQGFTGELFF.

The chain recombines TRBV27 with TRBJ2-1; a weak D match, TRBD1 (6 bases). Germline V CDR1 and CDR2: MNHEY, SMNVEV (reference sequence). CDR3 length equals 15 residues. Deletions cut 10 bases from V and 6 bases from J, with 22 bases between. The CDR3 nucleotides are TGTGCCACTCAACATTTCGCCGGACAGCCCAATGAGCAGTTCTTC. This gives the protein CATQHFAGQPNEQFF.